The 20 T cell receptor beta chains below were found in one sample sequenced in a study of CD8+ T cells in alopecia areata. RNA extraction and reverse transcription yielded cDNA as sequencing template. The method was immunoSEQ multiplex PCR; TCRdb's version includes in-frame clones alone and lacks a portion of them. The sample contains over 200,000 clones, around 62% of which appear only once. The sequenced sample was CD4+ T cells sorted from blood, obtained at week 0. The receptors derive from a human donor with alopecia areata.

The CDR3 is CSAQRGTASGNTIYF. CDR3 coding DNA: TGCAGCGCCCAAAGGGGGACAGCCTCTGGAAACACCATATATTTT. The V gene is TRBV29-1, the J gene TRBJ1-3; 7 nucleotides align to TRBD1. This CDR3 is 15 amino acids long. Germline CDR1 SQVTM, CDR2 ANQGSEA. V was pared by 7 bases and J by 0 bases, with 9 bases of the junction left unmatched. Complete variable domain (other parts from reference TRBV29-1 and TRBJ1-3): SAVISQKPSRDICQRGTSLTIQCQVDSQVTMMFWYRQQPGQSLTLIATANQGSEATYESGFVIDKFPISRPNLTFSTLTVSNMSPEDSSIYLCSAQRGTASGNTIYFGEGSWLTVV.

V gene TRBV19 combines with J gene TRBJ1-5; 7 nucleotides line up with TRBD1. Germline CDR1 is LNHDA and CDR2 is SQIVND (reference sequence). Trimming took 3 bases from V and 1 from J; bases not matched to a gene: 3. This CDR3 region has 15 residues. The CDR3 here is CASSMTGNSNQPQHF. CDR3 coding DNA: TGTGCCAGTAGTATGACAGGGAACAGCAATCAGCCCCAGCATTTT.

This clone was recorded many times. J is TRBJ1-2 and V is TRBV18; 7 nucleotides align to TRBD1. This CDR3 has 14 residues. V was clipped by 7 bases and J by 4 bases; unmatched bases: 9. The germline V gene encodes CDR1 KGHSH and CDR2 LQKENI. CDR3: CASCPGTVFYGYTF. The DNA for the CDR3 is TGTGCCAGCTGTCCCGGGACAGTTTTCTATGGCTACACCTTC. Full variable domain (remainder filled in from reference TRBV18 and TRBJ1-2): NAGVMQNPRHLVRRRGQEARLRCSPMKGHSHVYWYRQLPEEGLKFMVYLQKENIIDESGMPKERFSAEFPKEGPSILRIQQVVRGDSAAYFCASCPGTVFYGYTFGSGTRLTVV.

This clone occurred a few times. J is TRBJ2-7 and V is TRBV30, with TRBD1 identical over 9 bases. The CDR3 length is 15 residues. Germline assignment: CDR1 GTSNPN and CDR2 SVGIG (reference sequence). The V segment lost 3 bases and the J segment 0 bases; nucleotides outside the gene matches: 6. The CDR3, as DNA: TGTGCCTGGAGCAGTCCGACAGGGGGCTCCTACGAGCAGTACTTC. This encodes CAWSSPTGGSYEQYF.

This clone showed up just once. The rearrangement uses TRBV30 and TRBJ2-7, with D perhaps matching TRBD1 (5 bases). This CDR3 region has 14 residues. The ends were cut back, 4 bases at V and 0 bases at J, with 13 bases in the middle. Germline CDR1 is GTSNPN and CDR2 is SVGIG (reference sequence). This chain's CDR3 is CAWKSGHPSYEQYF. The DNA for the CDR3 is TGTGCCTGGAAGTCAGGACACCCCTCCTACGAGCAGTACTTC.

This clone was observed a handful of times. Here the CDR3 DNA reads TGTGCCGCTACTCCACAGGGGAGGAGAAAGACCCAGTACTTC. It translates to CAATPQGRRKTQYF. The chain joins TRBV30 to TRBJ2-5; D perhaps matches TRBD1 (7 bases). The V end lost 8 bases, the J end lost 6 bases, and 22 bases lay between the germline ends. The germline V gene encodes CDR1 GTSNPN and CDR2 SVGIG (reference sequence). The CDR3 loop spans 14 amino acids.

The chain joins TRBV7-2 to TRBJ2-5; no reliable D call. The CDR3 is 12 amino acids. Germline-derived CDR1 and CDR2 are SGHTA and FQGNSA. The ends were cut back, 5 bases at V and 9 bases at J, with 13 bases in the middle. In DNA, the CDR3 is TGTGCCAGCAGCCCGACTCCAATGGCCCAGTACTTC. Its protein product is CASSPTPMAQYF.

V is TRBV7-2 and J is TRBJ2-2; a possible D gene is TRBD2 (5 bases). V was pared by 7 bases and J by 3 bases, with 12 bases between. Germline V gene data show CDR1 as SGHTA and CDR2 as FQGNSA. The CDR3 is made up of 14 amino acids. This CDR3 reads CASILTRDTGELFF. The CDR3 bases are TGTGCCAGCATCCTTACGAGGGACACCGGGGAGCTGTTTTTT.

This clone occurred a few times. The chain has TRBV7-7 and TRBJ2-7; the match to TRBD2 covers 8 bases. With V trimmed by 1 base and J by 6 bases, 2 bases remained unmatched. Germline CDR1 and CDR2: SSHAT and FNYEAQ (reference sequence). The CDR3 runs to 13 residues. CDR3 in DNA: TGTGCCAGCAGCTTAGAGCGGGGGTTCGAGCAGTACTTC. This translates into CASSLERGFEQYF.

Worth noting for this clone: The identical CDR3 is also encoded by other nucleotide sequences in the sample. The chain links TRBV29-1 to TRBJ2-3; D unclear. The CDR3 totals 13 residues. From germline, CDR1 is SQVTM and CDR2 ANQGSEA. Trimming took 4 bases from V and 0 from J, leaving 8 bases between them. CDR3 amino acids: CSVGGRSTDTQYF. The CDR3 DNA follows: TGCAGCGTTGGAGGACGGAGCACAGATACGCAGTATTTT.

V usage is TRBV19 and J usage is TRBJ1-1, with a possible D match to TRBD1 (6 bases). This CDR3 has 13 amino acids. CDR1 is LNHDA, CDR2 SQIVND, per germline (reference sequence). V was clipped by 0 bases and J by 7 bases, with 9 bases between them. The CDR3 coding sequence is TGTGCCAGTAGTATAGAGCAGACAGGTGAAGCTTTCTTT. Protein: CASSIEQTGEAFF.

The chain carries TRBV27 and TRBJ1-5; 7 bases match TRBD1. The CDR3 loop spans 14 amino acids. After removal of 10 bases from V and 1 base from J, the junction contained 7 bases not matched to a gene. Per the germline V gene, CDR1 is MNHEY and CDR2 is SMNVEV (reference sequence). The chain's CDR3 is CATDQGGSNQPQHF. DNA for the CDR3: TGTGCCACAGATCAGGGGGGAAGCAATCAGCCCCAGCATTTT.

The gene calls are TRBV29-1 and TRBJ1-2; a possible D gene is TRBD1 (5 bases). This CDR3 is 13 amino acids long. The germline CDR1 and CDR2 sequences are SQVTM and ANQGSEA. V lost 4 bases and J lost 4, with 13 bases in between. CDR3 sequence reads: CSVGAGLSYGYTF. CDR3 in DNA: TGCAGCGTTGGTGCAGGGCTGAGCTATGGCTACACCTTC.

The table lists this clone with a count of one. This chain joins TRBV29-1 and TRBJ2-3; TRBD1 matches 7 bases. The CDR3 is made up of 17 amino acids. Germline CDR1 reads SQVTM; CDR2 reads ANQGSEA. The ends lost 6 bases at V and 0 bases at J; junction bases unmatched: 15. The CDR3 sequence is CSVQGTDRKPSTDTQYF. The CDR3, as DNA: TGCAGCGTCCAGGGGACGGACAGGAAACCTAGCACAGATACGCAGTATTTT.

This clone was counted ten times or more. V gene TRBV18 combines with J gene TRBJ1-1; D is ambiguous. Trimming cost V 3 bases and J 2 bases, with 10 bases left between them. The CDR3 runs to 14 residues. CDR1 KGHSH and CDR2 LQKENI come from the germline V gene. Here the CDR3 reads CASSPGLENTEAFF. The CDR3 region has the DNA TGTGCCAGCTCACCCGGGCTGGAAAACACTGAAGCTTTCTTT.

The chain combines TRBV7-9 with TRBJ2-1; D is undetermined. The CDR3 sequence is 16 residues long. Deletions cut 5 bases from V and 3 bases from J, with 17 bases between. CDR1 is SEHNR and CDR2 is FQNEAQ in the germline V gene (reference sequence). The CDR3 DNA follows: TGTGCCAGCAGCGTACACGACCTGCTCAGCTACAATGAGCAGTTCTTC. As protein: CASSVHDLLSYNEQFF.

Only a few counts were recorded for this clone. The DNA of the CDR3 is TGCAGCATTGTAAGGGAGGGCAGGGAAACCTACAATGAGCAGTTCTTC. It translates to CSIVREGRETYNEQFF. The chain joins TRBV29-1 to TRBJ2-1, with TRBD2 matching over 7 bases. The CDR3 sequence is 16 residues long. Germline-derived CDR1 and CDR2 are SQVTM and ANQGSEA. The ends lost 8 bases at V and 2 bases at J; junction bases unmatched: 15.

The chain has TRBV29-1 and TRBJ2-5; D unclear. The CDR3 is 14 residues long. Germline CDR1 and CDR2: SQVTM and ANQGSEA. With 2 bases removed from V and 2 bases from J, the gap between germline ends came to 12 bases. CDR3 in DNA: TGCAGCGTTGAAAGGTCGTACACTCAAGAGACCCAGTACTTC. Protein: CSVERSYTQETQYF.

The CDR3 reads CSHDRGLETQYF. The CDR3, as DNA: TGCAGCCACGACCGGGGGCTAGAGACCCAGTACTTC. The rearrangement uses TRBV29-1 and TRBJ2-5; D possibly matches TRBD1 or TRBD2 (6 bases each). Germline V gene data show CDR1 as SQVTM and CDR2 as ANQGSEA. The CDR3 length is 12 residues. Between the trimmed V and J ends, which lost 8 bases and 4 bases, there was a span of 14 bases.

The rearrangement joins TRBV11-2 to TRBJ2-3; TRBD2 matches 11 bases. The CDR3 covers 15 residues. Germline CDR1 SGHAT, CDR2 FQNNGV. The V segment lost 5 bases and the J segment 0 bases; nucleotides outside the gene matches: 1. The CDR3 region is CASSRTSGSTDTQYF. CDR3 in DNA: TGTGCCAGCAGCCGGACTAGCGGGAGCACAGATACGCAGTATTTT.